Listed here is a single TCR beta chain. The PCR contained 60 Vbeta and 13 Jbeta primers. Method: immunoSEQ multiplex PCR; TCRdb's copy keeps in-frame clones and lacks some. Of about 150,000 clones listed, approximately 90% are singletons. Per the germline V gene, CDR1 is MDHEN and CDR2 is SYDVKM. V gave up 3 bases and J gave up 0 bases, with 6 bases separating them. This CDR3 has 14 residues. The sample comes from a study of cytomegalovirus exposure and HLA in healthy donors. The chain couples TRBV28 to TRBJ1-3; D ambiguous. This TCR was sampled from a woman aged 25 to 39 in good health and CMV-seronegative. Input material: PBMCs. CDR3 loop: CASSFVISGNTIYF. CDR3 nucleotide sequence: TGTGCCAGCAGTTTTGTCATCTCTGGAAACACCATATATTTT.